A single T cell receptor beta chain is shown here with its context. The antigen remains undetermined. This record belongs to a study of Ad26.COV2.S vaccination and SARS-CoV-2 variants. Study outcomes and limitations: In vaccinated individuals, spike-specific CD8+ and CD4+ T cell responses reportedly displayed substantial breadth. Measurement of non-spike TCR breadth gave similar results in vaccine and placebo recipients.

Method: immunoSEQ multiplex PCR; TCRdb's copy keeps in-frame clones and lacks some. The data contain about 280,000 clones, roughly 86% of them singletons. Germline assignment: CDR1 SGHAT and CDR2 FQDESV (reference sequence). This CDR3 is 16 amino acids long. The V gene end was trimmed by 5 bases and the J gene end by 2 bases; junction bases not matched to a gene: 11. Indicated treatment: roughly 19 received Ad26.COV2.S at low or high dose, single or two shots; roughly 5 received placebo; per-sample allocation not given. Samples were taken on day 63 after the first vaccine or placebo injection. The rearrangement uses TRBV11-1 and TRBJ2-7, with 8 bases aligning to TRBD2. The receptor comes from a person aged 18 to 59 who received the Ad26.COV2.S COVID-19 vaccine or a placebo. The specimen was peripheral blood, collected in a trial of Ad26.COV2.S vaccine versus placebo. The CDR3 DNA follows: TGTGCCAGCAGCCCCCGAGGGGCGGGGGGCCCCTACGAGCAGTACTTC. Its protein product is CASSPRGAGGPYEQYF.